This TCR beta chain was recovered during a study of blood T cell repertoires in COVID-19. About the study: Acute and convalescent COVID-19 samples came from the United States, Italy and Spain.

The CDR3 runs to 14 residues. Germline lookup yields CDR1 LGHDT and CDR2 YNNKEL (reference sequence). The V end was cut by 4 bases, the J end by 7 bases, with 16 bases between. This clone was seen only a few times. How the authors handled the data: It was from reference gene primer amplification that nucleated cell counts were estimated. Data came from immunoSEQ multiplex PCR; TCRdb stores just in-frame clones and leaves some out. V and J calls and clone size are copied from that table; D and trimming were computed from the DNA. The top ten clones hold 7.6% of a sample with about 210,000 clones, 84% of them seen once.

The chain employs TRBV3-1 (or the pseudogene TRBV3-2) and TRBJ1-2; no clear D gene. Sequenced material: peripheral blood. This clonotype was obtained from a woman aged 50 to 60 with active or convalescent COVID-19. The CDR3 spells CASSPSAGSSGYTF. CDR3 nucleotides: TGTGCCAGCAGCCCCTCCGCCGGGAGTTCTGGCTACACCTTC.